The subject of this entry is one TCR beta chain. Its antigen is as yet unknown. The donor cohort consisted entirely of Caucasian adults residing in Nashville, Tennessee. These data belong to a study of shared clonotypes between healthy human individuals. General study findings and limits: The authors sampled blood alone, and tissue repertoires likely differ.

This CDR3 spans 21 amino acids. CDR1 and CDR2 (germline): MNHNS, SASEGT. V lost 2 bases and J 2 bases, leaving 28 bases between the germline ends. Some clones are missing from TCRdb's copy, which holds only in-frame ones; the method was immunoSEQ multiplex PCR. The sample carries 190,000 or so clones, approximately 70% recorded once. The material sequenced was memory CD4+ T cells sorted from blood. The subset was: CD45RA-negative fraction. This clonotype was obtained from a man aged 25-45 years in good health. This rearrangement joins TRBV6-1 to TRBJ1-5; weak D call: TRBD1 (6 bases). Here the CDR3 DNA reads TGTGCCAGCAGTGAATTGGGCAGGTCATTTACGAAGGGGGTTGGCAATCAGCCCCAGCATTTT. This encodes CASSELGRSFTKGVGNQPQHF.